The TCR beta chain described here comes from a study of neurological immune-mediated disorders (dated by TCRdb to 2018 to 2020). In terms of the full investigation: Peripheral blood TCR-beta repertoires from HTLV-I-associated myelopathy (HAM/TSP) patients, multiple sclerosis patients and healthy controls were compared by UMI-based sequencing. Alongside PBMC samples, the set of around 99 TCR-beta libraries contained longitudinal samples, technical triplicates, and paired CD4+ and CD8+ T-cell subsets that had been sorted. Of the 68 subjects in the cohort, about 14 were HAM/TSP patients, approximately 35 were multiple sclerosis patients, and approximately 20 were healthy controls.

CDR1 and CDR2 were assigned from the germline V gene (reference sequence) as DFQATT and SNEGSKA. The germline ends are 11 bases apart after V is trimmed by 3 bases and J by 2 bases. Taken from cysteine to phenylalanine, the CDR3 has 13 residues. Only the CDR3 region is kept as DNA, spanning 39 bases read in frame from base 1. Results and caveats for the whole study, not just this receptor: No identical CDR3 amino acid sequences were found to be shared among expanded clones across subjects, suggesting that TCR-beta repertoires were private in all groups. TCR clonal expansion was greatest in HAM/TSP patients and smallest in MS patients, who ranked below even healthy controls.

The healthy controls were volunteers from blood banks in Maryland, USA. For unsorted PBMC libraries, 2 million PBMCs were used after storage in RNAlater at -80 degrees C until RNA extraction. PBMCs were separated from peripheral blood using Ficoll-Hypaque density gradient centrifugation and then cryopreserved in liquid nitrogen. cDNA was synthesized by template-switch 5'RACE using a primer carrying a 10-nucleotide random unique molecular identifier by which each TCR transcript was tagged. Over 180 million TCR-beta sequences, covering 15-18 subjects, were produced in each sequencing run. The RNeasy kit was used to extract total RNA. The KAPA Real-time Library Amplification kit was used to amplify TCR-beta VDJ regions with primers for the TCR constant region and the 5'RACE anchor. A first PCR added sample indexes and Illumina adaptors, and a second PCR then raised library yield. After purification with Ampure beads, the TCR product of roughly 650 bp was size-selected on a 2% E-gel SizeSelection system. Before pooling, libraries had their quality checked on a Bioanalyzer, their concentration measured with Qubit, and their quantity determined with the Kapa Library Quantification kit. An Illumina HiSeq 2500 was used to sequence the libraries paired-end at 2 x 150 bp. To increase sequence diversity, roughly 23-30% phiX was spiked into each library pool. Concerning the study's data processing: Quality-filtered reads were processed with the UMI-based MiGEC pipeline, which removed over 75% of raw TCR sequences during error correction. VDJ genes were aligned to IMGT germline references, and each clonotype was defined by a unique CDR3 amino acid sequence together with V-J genes. Clonal expansion, Shannon diversity and CDR3 relatedness were evaluated with VDJtools (CalcPairwiseDistances, ClusterSamples), while phylogenetic trees were built in CLCbio workbench. Clones with at least 8 unique UMIs were defined as expanded, with this threshold being based on coefficient-of-variation modelling across technical triplicates. Starting from the raw public reads, TCRdb applied fastp trimming at Q25, assembled clones with MiXCR and retained in-frame beta chains. Entries that share a CDR3 protein sequence are merged under the most common genes and DNA. For this entry, the V and J calls and clone size follow TCRdb and not the study's own pipeline. The sample records tens of thousands of distinct CDR3 sequences, approximately 10% of which are singletons. The ten biggest clones cover 1.8% of the sample.

This clonotype was seen at least ten times. Its antigen has not been determined. The input lacks base qualities; no much larger clone sits a single base away. The sequence is built from TRBV20-1 and TRBJ2-7; the best D guess is TRBD1, with 6 bases matching. Sequenced: PBMCs. This receptor was obtained from a man aged 60 to 69 in good health. The CDR3 region has the sequence CSASKTGAYEQYF. At the DNA level, the sequence is TGCAGTGCTAGCAAGACAGGAGCCTACGAGCAGTACTTC.